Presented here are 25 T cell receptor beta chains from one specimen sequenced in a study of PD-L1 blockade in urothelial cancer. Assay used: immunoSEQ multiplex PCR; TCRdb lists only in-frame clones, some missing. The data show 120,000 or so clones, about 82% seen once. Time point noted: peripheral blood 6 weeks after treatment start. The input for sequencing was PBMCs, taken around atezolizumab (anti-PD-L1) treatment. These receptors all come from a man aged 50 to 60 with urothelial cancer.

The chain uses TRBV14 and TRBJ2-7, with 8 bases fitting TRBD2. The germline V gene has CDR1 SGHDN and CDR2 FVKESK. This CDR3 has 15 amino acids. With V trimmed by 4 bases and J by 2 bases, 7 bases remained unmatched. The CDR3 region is CASSRGPGGPYEQYF. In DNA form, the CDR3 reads TGTGCCAGCAGCCGTGGACCGGGAGGGCCCTACGAGCAGTACTTC.

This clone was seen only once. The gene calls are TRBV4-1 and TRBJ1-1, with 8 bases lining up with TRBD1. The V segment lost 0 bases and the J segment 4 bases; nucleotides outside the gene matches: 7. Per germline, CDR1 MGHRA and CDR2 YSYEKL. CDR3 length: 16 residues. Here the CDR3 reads CASSQDWAGGFTEAFF. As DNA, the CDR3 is TGCGCCAGCAGCCAAGATTGGGCAGGGGGCTTCACTGAAGCTTTCTTT.

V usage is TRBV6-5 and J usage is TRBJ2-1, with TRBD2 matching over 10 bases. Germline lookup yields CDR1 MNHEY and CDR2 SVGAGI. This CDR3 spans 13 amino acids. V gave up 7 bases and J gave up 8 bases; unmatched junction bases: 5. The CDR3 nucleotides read TGTGCCAGCACTAGCGGGAGTACTTATGAGCAGTTCTTC. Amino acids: CASTSGSTYEQFF.

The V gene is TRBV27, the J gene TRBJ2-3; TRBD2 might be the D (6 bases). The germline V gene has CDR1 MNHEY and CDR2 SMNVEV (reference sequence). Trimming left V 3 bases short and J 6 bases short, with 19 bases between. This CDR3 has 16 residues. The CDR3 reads CASSFLAFPVGDTQYF. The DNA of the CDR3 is TGTGCCAGCAGTTTCCTAGCGTTTCCAGTAGGGGATACGCAGTATTTT.

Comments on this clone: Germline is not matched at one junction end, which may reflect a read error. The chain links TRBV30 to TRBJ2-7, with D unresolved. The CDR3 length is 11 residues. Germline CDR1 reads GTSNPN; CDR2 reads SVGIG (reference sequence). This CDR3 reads CAWSASRVPHF. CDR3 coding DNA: TGTGCCTGGAGTGCGAGTCGGGTTCCCCACTTC.

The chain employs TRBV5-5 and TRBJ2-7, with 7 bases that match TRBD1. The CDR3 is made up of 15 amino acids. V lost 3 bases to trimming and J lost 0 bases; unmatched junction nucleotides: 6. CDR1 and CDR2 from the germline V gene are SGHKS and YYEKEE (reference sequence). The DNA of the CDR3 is TGTGCCAGCAGCTATTGGGACAGTAGCTCCTACGAGCAGTACTTC. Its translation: CASSYWDSSSYEQYF.

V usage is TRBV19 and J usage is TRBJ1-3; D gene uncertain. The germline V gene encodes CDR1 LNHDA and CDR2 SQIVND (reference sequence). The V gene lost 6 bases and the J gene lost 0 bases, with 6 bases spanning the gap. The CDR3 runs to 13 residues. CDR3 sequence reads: CASRPSSGNTIYF. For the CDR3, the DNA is TGTGCCAGTAGACCGAGCTCTGGAAACACCATATATTTT.

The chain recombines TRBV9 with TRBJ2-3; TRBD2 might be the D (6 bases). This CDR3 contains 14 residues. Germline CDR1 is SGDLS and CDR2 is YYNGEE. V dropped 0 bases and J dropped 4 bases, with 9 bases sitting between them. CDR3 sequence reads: CASSVAGVADTQYF. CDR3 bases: TGTGCCAGCAGCGTAGCGGGAGTAGCAGATACGCAGTATTTT.

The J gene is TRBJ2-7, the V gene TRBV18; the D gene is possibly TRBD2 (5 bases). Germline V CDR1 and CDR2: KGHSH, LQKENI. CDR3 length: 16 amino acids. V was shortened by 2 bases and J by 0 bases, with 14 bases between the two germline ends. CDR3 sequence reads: CASSPSGLSISYEQYF. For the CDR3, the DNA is TGTGCCAGCTCACCATCCGGACTTTCAATCTCCTACGAGCAGTACTTC.

CDR3 in DNA: TGTGCCAGTAGCGCAGACACCTATAATTCACCCCTCCACTTT. The encoded protein is CASSADTYNSPLHF. V gene TRBV19 combines with J gene TRBJ1-6; D not resolved. CDR3 length equals 14 residues. Germline V lookup: CDR1 LNHDA, CDR2 SQIVND (reference sequence). V was shortened by 6 bases and J by 2 bases, with 8 bases between the two germline ends.

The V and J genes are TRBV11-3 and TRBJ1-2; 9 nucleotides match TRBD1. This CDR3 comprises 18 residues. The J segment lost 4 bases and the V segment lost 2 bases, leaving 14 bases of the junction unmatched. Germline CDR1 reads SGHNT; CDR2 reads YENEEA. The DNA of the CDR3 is TGTGCCAGCAGCTTATGGGGACAGGGACACAGAGTAGGCTATGGCTACACCTTC. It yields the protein CASSLWGQGHRVGYGYTF.

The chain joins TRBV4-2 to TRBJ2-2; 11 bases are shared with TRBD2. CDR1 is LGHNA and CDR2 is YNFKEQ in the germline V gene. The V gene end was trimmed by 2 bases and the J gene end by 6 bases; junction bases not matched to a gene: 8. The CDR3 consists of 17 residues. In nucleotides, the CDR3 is TGTGCCAGCAGCCAACGCACTAGCGGGAGTCAGCCCGGGGAGCTGTTTTTT. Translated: CASSQRTSGSQPGELFF.

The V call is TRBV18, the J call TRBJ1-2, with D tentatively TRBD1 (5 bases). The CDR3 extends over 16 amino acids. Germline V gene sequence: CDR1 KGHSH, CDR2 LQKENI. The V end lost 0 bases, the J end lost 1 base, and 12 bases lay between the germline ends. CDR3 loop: CASSPPGPGYNYGYTF. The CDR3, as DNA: TGTGCCAGCTCACCACCGGGGCCAGGGTATAACTATGGCTACACCTTC.

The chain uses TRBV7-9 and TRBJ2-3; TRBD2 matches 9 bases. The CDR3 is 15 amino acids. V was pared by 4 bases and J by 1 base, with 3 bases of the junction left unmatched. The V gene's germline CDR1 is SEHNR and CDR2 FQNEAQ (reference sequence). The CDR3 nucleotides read TGTGCCAGCAGCTCACGACTAGCGGGCACAGATACGCAGTATTTT. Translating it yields CASSSRLAGTDTQYF.

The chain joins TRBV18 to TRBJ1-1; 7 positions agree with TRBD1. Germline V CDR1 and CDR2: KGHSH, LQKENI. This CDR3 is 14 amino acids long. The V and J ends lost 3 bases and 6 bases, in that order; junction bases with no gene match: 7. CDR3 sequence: CASSPRRQGPEAFF. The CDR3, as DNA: TGTGCCAGCTCACCCCGTCGACAGGGCCCTGAAGCTTTCTTT.

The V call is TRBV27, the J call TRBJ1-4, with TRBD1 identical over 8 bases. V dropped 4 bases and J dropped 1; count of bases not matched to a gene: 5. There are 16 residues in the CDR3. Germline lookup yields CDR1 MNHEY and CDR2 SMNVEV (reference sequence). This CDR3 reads CASSSDRGVTNEKLFF. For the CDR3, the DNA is TGTGCCAGCAGTTCCGACAGGGGAGTAACTAATGAAAAACTGTTTTTT.

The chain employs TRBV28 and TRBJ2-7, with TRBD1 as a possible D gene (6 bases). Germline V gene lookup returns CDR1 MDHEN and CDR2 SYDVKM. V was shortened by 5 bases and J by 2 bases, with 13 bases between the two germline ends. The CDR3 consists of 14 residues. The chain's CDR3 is CASSTPGTTYEQYF. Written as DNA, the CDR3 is TGTGCCAGCAGTACCCCCGGGACAACCTACGAGCAGTACTTC.

CDR3 region: CASSPGTGGHPYSNQPQHF. The CDR3 DNA follows: TGTGCCAGCTCACCAGGGACAGGGGGCCATCCCTATAGCAATCAGCCCCAGCATTTT. The rearrangement joins TRBV18 to TRBJ1-5; TRBD1 agrees at 12 bases. V dropped 2 bases and J dropped 0; count of bases not matched to a gene: 8. This CDR3 contains 19 residues. Germline CDR1 and CDR2: KGHSH and LQKENI.

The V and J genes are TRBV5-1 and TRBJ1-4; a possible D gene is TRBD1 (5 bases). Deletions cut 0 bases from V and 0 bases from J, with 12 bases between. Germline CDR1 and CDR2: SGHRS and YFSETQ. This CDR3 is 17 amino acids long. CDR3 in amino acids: CASSLVVTGATNEKLFF. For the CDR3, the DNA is TGCGCCAGCAGCTTGGTGGTGACGGGGGCAACTAATGAAAAACTGTTTTTT.

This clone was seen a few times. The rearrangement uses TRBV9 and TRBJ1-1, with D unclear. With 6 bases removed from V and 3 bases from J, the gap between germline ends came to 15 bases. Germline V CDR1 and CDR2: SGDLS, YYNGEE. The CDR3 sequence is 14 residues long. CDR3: CASTPGLGDTEAFF. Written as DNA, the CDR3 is TGTGCCAGCACTCCGGGTCTCGGGGACACTGAAGCTTTCTTT. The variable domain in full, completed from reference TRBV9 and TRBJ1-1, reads DSGVTQTPKHLITATGQRVTLRCSPRSGDLSVYWYQQSLDQGLQFLIQYYNGEERAKGNILERFSAQQFPDLHSELNLSSLELGDSALYFCASTPGLGDTEAFFGQGTRLTVV.

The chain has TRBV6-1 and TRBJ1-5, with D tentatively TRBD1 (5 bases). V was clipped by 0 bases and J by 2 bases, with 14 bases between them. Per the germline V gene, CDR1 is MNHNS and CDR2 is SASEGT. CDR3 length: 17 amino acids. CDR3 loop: CASSEARGGWGNQPQHF. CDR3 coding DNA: TGTGCCAGCAGTGAAGCGCGGGGGGGGTGGGGCAATCAGCCCCAGCATTTT.

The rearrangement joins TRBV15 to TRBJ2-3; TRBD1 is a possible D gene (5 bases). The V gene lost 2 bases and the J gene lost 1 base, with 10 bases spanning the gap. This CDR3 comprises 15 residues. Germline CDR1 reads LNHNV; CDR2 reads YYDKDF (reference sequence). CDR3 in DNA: TGTGCCACCAGCAGAAGACAGATCGGCACAGATACGCAGTATTTT. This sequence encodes CATSRRQIGTDTQYF.

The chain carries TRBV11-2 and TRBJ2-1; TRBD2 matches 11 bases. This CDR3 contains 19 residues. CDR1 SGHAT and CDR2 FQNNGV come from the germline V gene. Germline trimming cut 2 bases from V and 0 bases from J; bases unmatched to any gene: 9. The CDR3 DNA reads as TGTGCCAGCAGCTTAACCGGACTAGCGGGTGCCAGCTCCTACAATGAGCAGTTCTTC. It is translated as CASSLTGLAGASSYNEQFF. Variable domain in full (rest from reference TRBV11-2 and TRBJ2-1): EAGVAQSPRYKIIEKRQSVAFWCNPISGHATLYWYQQILGQGPKLLIQFQNNGVVDDSQLPKDRFSAERLKGVDSTLKIQPAKLEDSAVYLCASSLTGLAGASSYNEQFFGPGTRLTVL.

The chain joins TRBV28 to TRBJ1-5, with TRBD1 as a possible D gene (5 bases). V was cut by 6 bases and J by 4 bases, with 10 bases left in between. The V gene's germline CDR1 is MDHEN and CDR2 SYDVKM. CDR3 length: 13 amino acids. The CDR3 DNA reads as TGTGCCAGCAGGCGACAGCGTAATCAGCCCCAGCATTTT. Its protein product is CASRRQRNQPQHF.

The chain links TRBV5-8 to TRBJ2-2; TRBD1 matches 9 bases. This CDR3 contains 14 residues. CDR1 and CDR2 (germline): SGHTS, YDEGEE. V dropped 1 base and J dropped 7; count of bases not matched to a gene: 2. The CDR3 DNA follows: TGTGCCAGCAGCTTGACAGGGGGCGGCGGGGAGCTGTTTTTT. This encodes CASSLTGGGGELFF.